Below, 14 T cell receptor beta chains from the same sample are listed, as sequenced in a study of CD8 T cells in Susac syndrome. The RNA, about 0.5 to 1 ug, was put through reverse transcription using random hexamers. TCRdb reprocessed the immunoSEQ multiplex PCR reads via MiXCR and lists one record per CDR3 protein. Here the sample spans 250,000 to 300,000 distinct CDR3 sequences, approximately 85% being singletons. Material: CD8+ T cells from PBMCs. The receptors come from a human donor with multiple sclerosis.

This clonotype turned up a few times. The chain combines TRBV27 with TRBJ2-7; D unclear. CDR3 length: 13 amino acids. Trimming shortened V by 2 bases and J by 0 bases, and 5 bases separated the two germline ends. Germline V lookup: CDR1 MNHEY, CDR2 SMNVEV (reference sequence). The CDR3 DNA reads TGTGCCAGCAGTTTAACTAACTCCTACGAGCAGTACTTC. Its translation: CASSLTNSYEQYF.

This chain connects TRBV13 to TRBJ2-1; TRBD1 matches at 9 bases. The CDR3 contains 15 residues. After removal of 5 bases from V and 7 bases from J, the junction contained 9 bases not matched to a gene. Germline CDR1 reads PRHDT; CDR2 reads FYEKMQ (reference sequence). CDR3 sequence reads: CASSARGQGKNEQFF. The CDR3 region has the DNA TGTGCCAGCAGCGCCCGGGGACAGGGAAAGAATGAGCAGTTCTTC.

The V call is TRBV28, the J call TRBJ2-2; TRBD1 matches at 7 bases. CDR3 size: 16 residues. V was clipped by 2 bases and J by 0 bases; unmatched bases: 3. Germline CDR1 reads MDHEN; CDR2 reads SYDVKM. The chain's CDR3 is CASSLRTGPNTGELFF. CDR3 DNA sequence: TGTGCCAGCAGTTTAAGGACAGGACCGAACACCGGGGAGCTGTTTTTT.

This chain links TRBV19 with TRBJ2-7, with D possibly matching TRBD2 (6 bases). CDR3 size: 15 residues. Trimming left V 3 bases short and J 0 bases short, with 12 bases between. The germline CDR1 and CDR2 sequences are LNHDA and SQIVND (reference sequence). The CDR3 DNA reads TGTGCCAGTAGTATGGGTTTGCGGGACTCCTACGAGCAGTACTTC. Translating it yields CASSMGLRDSYEQYF.

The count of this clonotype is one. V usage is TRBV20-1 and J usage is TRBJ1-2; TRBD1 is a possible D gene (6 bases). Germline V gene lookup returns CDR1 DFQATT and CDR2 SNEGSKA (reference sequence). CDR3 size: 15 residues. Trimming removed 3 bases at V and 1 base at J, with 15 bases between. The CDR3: CSARNRDGVNYGYTF. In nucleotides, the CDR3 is TGCAGTGCTAGGAACAGGGACGGGGTTAACTATGGCTACACCTTC.

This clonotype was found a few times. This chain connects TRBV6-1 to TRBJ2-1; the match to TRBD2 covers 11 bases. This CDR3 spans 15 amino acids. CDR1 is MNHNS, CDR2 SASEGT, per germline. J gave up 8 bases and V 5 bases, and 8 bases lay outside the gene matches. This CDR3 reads CASSQELAGGDEQFF. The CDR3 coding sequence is TGTGCCAGCAGTCAGGAGCTAGCGGGAGGAGATGAGCAGTTCTTC.

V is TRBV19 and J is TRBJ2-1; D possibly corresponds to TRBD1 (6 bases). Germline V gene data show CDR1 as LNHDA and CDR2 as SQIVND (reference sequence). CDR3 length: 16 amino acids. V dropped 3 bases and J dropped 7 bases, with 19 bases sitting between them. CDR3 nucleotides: TGTGCCAGTAGTATTAAGACCAGCTGGGGGCGGAATGAGCAGTTCTTC. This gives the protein CASSIKTSWGRNEQFF.

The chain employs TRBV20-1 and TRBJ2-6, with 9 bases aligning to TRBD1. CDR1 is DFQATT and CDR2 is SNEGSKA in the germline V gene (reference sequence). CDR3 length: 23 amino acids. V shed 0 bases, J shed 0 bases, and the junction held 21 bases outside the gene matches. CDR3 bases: TGCAGTGCTAGAGATCTCACCTACGTATTCCGGACAGGGGCGTACTCTGGGGCCAACGTCCTGACTTTC. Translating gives CSARDLTYVFRTGAYSGANVLTF.

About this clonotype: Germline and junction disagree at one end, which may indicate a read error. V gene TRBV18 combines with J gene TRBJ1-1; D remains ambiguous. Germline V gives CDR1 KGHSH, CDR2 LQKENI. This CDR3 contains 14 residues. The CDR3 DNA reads TGTGCCAACTCACCACCCCCAGGGAACACTGAAGCTTTCTTT. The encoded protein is CANSPPPGNTEAFF.

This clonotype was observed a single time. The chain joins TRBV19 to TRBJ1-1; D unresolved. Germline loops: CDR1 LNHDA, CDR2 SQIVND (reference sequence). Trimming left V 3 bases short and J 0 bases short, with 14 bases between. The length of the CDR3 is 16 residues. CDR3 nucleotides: TGTGCCAGTAGTATGGACGACGGGAGTGTGAACACTGAAGCTTTCTTT. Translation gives CASSMDDGSVNTEAFF.

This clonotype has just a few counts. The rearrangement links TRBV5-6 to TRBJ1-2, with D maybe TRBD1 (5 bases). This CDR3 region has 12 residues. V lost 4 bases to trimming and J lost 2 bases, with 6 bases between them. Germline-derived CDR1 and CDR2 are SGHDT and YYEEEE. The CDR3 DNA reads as TGTGCCAGCAGCGGGGACAACTATGGCTACACCTTC. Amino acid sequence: CASSGDNYGYTF.

CDR3 bases: TGTGCCAGCAGCCCCTGGACGGGGGAGAGGTCCTACGAGCAGTACTTC. Amino acids: CASSPWTGERSYEQYF. This rearrangement joins TRBV11-2 to TRBJ2-7; D might be TRBD2 (6 bases). Germline assignment: CDR1 SGHAT and CDR2 FQNNGV. V was clipped by 5 bases and J by 1 base, with 18 bases between them. The CDR3 spans 16 residues.

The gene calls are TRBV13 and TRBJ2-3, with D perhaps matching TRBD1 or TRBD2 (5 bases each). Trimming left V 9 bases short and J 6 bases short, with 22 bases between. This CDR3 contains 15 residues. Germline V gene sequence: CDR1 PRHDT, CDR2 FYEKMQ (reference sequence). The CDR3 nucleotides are TGTGCCAGAAATCCGGGACCCCTGACCCGTGATACGCAGTATTTT. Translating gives CARNPGPLTRDTQYF.

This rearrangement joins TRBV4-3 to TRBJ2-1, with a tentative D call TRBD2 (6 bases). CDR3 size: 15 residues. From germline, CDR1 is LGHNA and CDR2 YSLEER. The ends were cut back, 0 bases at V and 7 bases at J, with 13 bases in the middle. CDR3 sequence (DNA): TGCGCCAGCAGCCAAGAACTAGCTTTCCAGAATGAGCAGTTCTTC. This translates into CASSQELAFQNEQFF.